This T cell receptor beta chain came from a study of blood T cell repertoires in COVID-19 (dated by TCRdb to 2018 to 2021). Regarding the complete study: Collaborator samples came from the United States, Italy and Spain and covered acute and convalescent phases of COVID-19. The samples were drawn from two sources: the first 160 participants of the ongoing ImmuneRACE study, and fewer than 1,500 subjects contributed by 6 global collaborators. The repertoires were made available in a free public database intended to serve as a resource for research on the immune response to SARS-CoV-2. The dataset comprised deeply sampled blood TCRbeta repertoires from subjects exposed to, actively infected with, or recovered from COVID-19. HLA class I and class II types, where available, came from metadata supplied by the sample provider rather than from assay-based typing. The prospective study material was composed of cDNA or gDNA derived from T cells, B-cell-depleted T cells, or PBMCs. Sample metadata almost always included a de-identified subject ID, COVID-19 status, age in years and sex.

Samples from volunteer blood donors who had recovered from COVID-19 were contributed by a second Seattle source. The collaborating institutions used their own protocols to collect whole blood in K2EDTA tubes. Collaborator samples were shipped for TCRbeta analysis as frozen whole blood, isolated PBMCs, or DNA extracted from either sample type. The study at large found these results: How much clinical and demographic metadata was included differed by source and by participant, and the metadata was provided uncurated.

The immunoSEQ Assay, a bias-controlled multiplex PCR, was used to amplify TCRbeta CDR3 regions from genomic DNA. In the source study's methods: The number of nucleated cells in each sample was estimated by amplification of reference gene primers within the assay. To quantify the absolute abundance of each unique TCRbeta CDR3 rearrangement, sequence reads were collapsed and filtered. For each sample, productive Simpson clonality was calculated by taking the square root of Simpson's diversity index across productive rearrangements. TCRdb mirrors the immuneACCESS table, restricted to in-frame sequences. Some clones are absent from its copies; in checked studies, under half trace to an unresolved V gene, and the reason for the others is unknown. For V, J and clone size, that table is used; D and trimming come from the DNA. This sample has 300,000 to 400,000 clones in its table, and approximately 90% of those were observed once. The top ten hold about 3.5% of the sample.

With regard to this clone: What antigen it recognizes has not been identified. Base qualities were left out, and no much larger clone turns up one base away.

The TCR originated in a woman between 18 and 29 years old who had recovered from COVID-19. The material sequenced was peripheral blood.

CDR3 loop: CASSIGQGLNTEAFF. The sequenced DNA: TGTGCCAGTAGTATAGGGCAGGGGTTGAACACTGAAGCTTTCTTT. The chain was built from TRBV19 and TRBJ1-1; TRBD1 is possibly the D segment (6 matching bases). The junction shows trimming of 1 base on V and 0 bases on J, plus 9 bases between the germline ends. The CDR3 starts with the cysteine, ends with the phenylalanine, and has 15 residues. The entry retains the CDR3 DNA only, 45 bases that are in frame from base 1. CDR1 and CDR2 (LNHDA, SQIVND) derive from the germline V gene (reference sequence). The CDR3 plus the reference TRBV19 and TRBJ1-1 genes for the other parts give the full variable domain: DGGITQSPKYLFRKEGQNVTLSCEQNLNHDAMYWYRQDPGQGLRLIYYSQIVNDFQKGDIAEGYSVSREKKESFPLTVTSAQKNPTAFYLCASSIGQGLNTEAFFGQGTRLTVV.